Below, 26 T cell receptor beta chains from the same sample are listed, as sequenced in a study of spatial heterogeneity in lung cancer. TCRdb passed the 5' RACE reads through MiXCR, listing each CDR3 protein once. The data show roughly 13,000 distinct CDR3 sequences, with roughly 3.9% seen just once and less than 50% held by the top ten. This sample's time point: sample taken at primary tumor resection. Whole RNA, which was extracted from tumor, nontumor lung tissue or frozen PBMC, was sequenced without any cell sorting. The source was PBMCs, collected at surgery. The origin of the receptors is a male donor with early-stage non-small cell lung cancer.

By share, this clonotype counts as medium-sized. Since it is a stray read in a library aimed at alpha chains, this beta chain has a size that is not meaningful. The gene calls are TRBV4-3 and TRBJ1-2, with 7 positions matching TRBD1. V dropped 3 bases and J dropped 6; count of bases not matched to a gene: 7. The CDR3 length is 14 residues. In germline, CDR1 is LGHNA, CDR2 YSLEER. CDR3 region: CASSQAGQRNGYTF. DNA for the CDR3: TGCGCCAGCAGCCAGGCGGGACAGAGAAATGGCTACACCTTC.

To note about this clonotype: Within a library made for alpha chains, this beta chain is off target, and its count is uninformative. V and J are TRBV5-1 and TRBJ2-7; TRBD2 aligns across 9 bases. Trimming at V came to 5 bases and at J to 2 bases, leaving 5 bases not matched to a gene. The CDR3 totals 14 residues. The V gene's germline CDR1 is SGHRS and CDR2 YFSETQ. The CDR3 loop reads CASSWRGRAYEQYF. The CDR3 nucleotides are TGCGCCAGCAGTTGGCGCGGGAGGGCCTACGAGCAGTACTTC.

Many counts were recorded for this clonotype. The junction departs from germline at one end; a sequencing error may be responsible. The library was prepared for alpha chains; this beta chain is a stray read, so its frequency means little. The chain uses TRBV7-7 and TRBJ2-1; perhaps D is TRBD1 or TRBD2 (5 bases each). Germline loops: CDR1 SSHAT, CDR2 FNYEAQ (reference sequence). CDR3 length: 15 amino acids. The CDR3 sequence: CASSPGPSEGNEQFF. The CDR3 DNA reads as TGTGCTAGCAGCCCAGGGCCGAGTGAGGGCAATGAGCAGTTCTTC.

In this sample, this clonotype turned up many times. The library was prepared for alpha chains; this beta chain is a stray read, so its frequency means little. The chain recombines TRBV7-2 with TRBJ2-3; D is tentatively TRBD1 or TRBD2 (6 bases each). CDR3 length: 16 residues. The germline V gene encodes CDR1 SGHTA and CDR2 FQGNSA. Trimming removed 3 bases at V and 4 bases at J, with 17 bases between. The CDR3 DNA reads TGTGCCAGCAGCTTCTTGGGGGGCCTGAACCCAGATACGCAGTATTTT. Amino acid sequence: CASSFLGGLNPDTQYF.

This clonotype came up many times. Because the library targeted alpha chains, this beta chain is an off-target read whose size means little. This chain uses TRBV20-1 with TRBJ1-5, with D possibly being TRBD1 (5 bases). The CDR3 loop spans 18 amino acids. CDR1 is DFQATT and CDR2 is SNEGSKA in the germline V gene (reference sequence). Trimming cost V 3 bases and J 0 bases, with 21 bases left between them. This CDR3 is CSASGTAGTAYSNQPQHF. Written as DNA, the CDR3 is TGCAGTGCTAGTGGGACCGCCGGGACGGCATATAGCAATCAGCCCCAGCATTTT.

This clonotype was counted ten times or more. Since the library was made to target alpha chains, this beta chain is a stray read and its abundance is not meaningful. The chain employs TRBV9 and TRBJ1-4; D is undetermined. There are 13 residues in the CDR3. V dropped 0 bases and J dropped 10 bases, with 10 bases sitting between them. CDR1 and CDR2 from the germline V gene are SGDLS and YYNGEE. The CDR3 nucleotides read TGTGCCAGCAGCGTAGAACTCACGGGAAAACTGTTTTTT. Translating gives CASSVELTGKLFF.

This clonotype was picked up many times. This beta chain represents an off-target read in a library built for alpha chains; its size is of limited meaning. The rearrangement joins TRBV7-9 to TRBJ2-7, with 10 bases aligning to TRBD2. Germline CDR1 and CDR2: SEHNR and FQNEAQ (reference sequence). The junction had 8 bases not matched to a gene; V was cut back by 5 bases and J by 4 bases. CDR3 size: 15 residues. The CDR3 loop reads CASSPRTSGRYEQYF. The CDR3 nucleotides read TGTGCCAGCAGCCCCAGGACTAGCGGCCGATACGAGCAGTACTTC.

This clonotype was seen repeatedly, ten times or more. For a library built for alpha chains, this beta chain is a stray read; little rests on its size. Here the CDR3 DNA reads TGTGCCAGCAGCCAAGACCCCCCCCGGGGACGGATTAATGAAAAACTGTTTTTT. Translating gives CASSQDPPRGRINEKLFF. The chain is built from TRBV14 and TRBJ1-4; possible D gene TRBD1, 5 bases. Trimming cost V 0 bases and J 4 bases, with 18 bases left between them. Germline values: CDR1 SGHDN, CDR2 FVKESK. This CDR3 contains 18 residues.

This clonotype was seen repeatedly, ten times or more. The library was prepared for alpha chains; this beta chain is a stray read, so its frequency means little. This sequence joins TRBV28 and TRBJ2-7; tentatively, D is TRBD2 (6 bases). This CDR3 contains 15 residues. V shed 7 bases and J shed 0 bases, with 16 bases lying between them. Per the germline V gene, CDR1 is MDHEN and CDR2 is SYDVKM. For the CDR3, the DNA is TGTGCCAGCACCCGCGACCCAGCGGGCTCCTACGAGCAGTACTTC. Protein sequence: CASTRDPAGSYEQYF.

This clonotype appeared a few times. The size of this beta chain means little, since it is a stray read in a library made for alpha chains. This chain links TRBV7-3 with TRBJ2-1; D ambiguous. CDR1 is SGHTA, CDR2 FQGTGA, per germline. CDR3 length: 12 amino acids. V was trimmed by 5 bases and J by 6 bases, leaving 8 bases between them. The CDR3 is CASSLRPNEQFF. The CDR3 DNA reads as TGTGCCAGCAGCCTTAGACCCAATGAGCAGTTCTTC. Supplemented by reference TRBV7-3 and TRBJ2-1, the full variable domain reads GAGVSQTPSNKVTEKGKYVELRCDPISGHTALYWYRQSLGQGPEFLIYFQGTGAADDSGLPNDRFFAVRPEGSVSTLKIQRTERGDSAVYLCASSLRPNEQFFGPGTRLTVL.

This clonotype has a count of ten or more. This beta chain represents an off-target read in a library built for alpha chains; its size is of limited meaning. The J gene is TRBJ2-7, the V gene TRBV20-1; 8 bases are shared with TRBD2. V lost 6 bases, J lost 6 bases, and 13 bases stayed unmatched. The CDR3 has 14 amino acids. Looked up from germline, CDR1 is DFQATT and CDR2 is SNEGSKA (reference sequence). CDR3 in amino acids: CSASGGATTGEQYF. CDR3 in DNA: TGCAGTGCGTCCGGGGGGGCGACTACGGGCGAGCAGTACTTC.

In this sample, this clonotype turned up many times. This beta chain is a stray sequence in a library constructed for alpha chains; its clone size is not meaningful. The V call is TRBV5-4, the J call TRBJ1-1; TRBD1 agrees at 8 bases. Germline V CDR1 and CDR2: SGHNT, YYREEE (reference sequence). This CDR3 is built from 14 residues. Trimming took 3 bases from V and 5 from J; bases not matched to a gene: 6. Here the CDR3 reads CASSSRTGRTEAFF. CDR3 nucleotides: TGTGCCAGCAGCTCCCGGACAGGGCGGACTGAAGCTTTCTTT.

This clonotype has ten or more counts. This beta chain is a stray read from a library made for alpha chains; its abundance is not meaningful. This sequence joins TRBV9 and TRBJ2-5; possibly TRBD2 for D (5 bases). The CDR3 extends over 14 amino acids. Per the germline V gene, CDR1 is SGDLS and CDR2 is YYNGEE. Trimming pared 5 bases from V and 0 bases from J, leaving 11 bases between. The DNA of the CDR3 is TGTGCCAGCAGTCCCGGGAAGTACCAAGAGACCCAGTACTTC. It is translated as CASSPGKYQETQYF.

Concerning this clonotype itself: Within a library made for alpha chains, this beta chain is off target, and its count is uninformative. The genes are TRBV5-1 and TRBJ1-1, with TRBD1 matching over 8 bases. This CDR3 spans 13 amino acids. The V segment lost 3 bases and the J segment 3 bases; nucleotides outside the gene matches: 1. The V gene's germline CDR1 is SGHRS and CDR2 YFSETQ. The chain's CDR3 is CASSSQGDTEAFF. In DNA form, the CDR3 reads TGCGCCAGCAGCTCACAGGGGGACACTGAAGCTTTCTTT.

This clonotype was found a few times. The library was designed around alpha chains, so this beta chain is a stray read whose abundance carries little weight. The chain combines TRBV20-1 with TRBJ2-7; 7 positions match TRBD1. The CDR3 covers 14 residues. The germline CDR1 and CDR2 sequences are DFQATT and SNEGSKA (reference sequence). Trimming cost V 0 bases and J 3 bases; bases outside gene matches: 5. The CDR3: CSARDVGQLYEQYF. DNA of the CDR3: TGCAGTGCTAGAGATGTGGGACAGCTCTACGAGCAGTACTTC.

This clonotype was seen many times. This beta chain is an unintended read in a library built for alpha chains; its size means little. The chain combines TRBV20-1 with TRBJ2-1; tentatively, D is TRBD1 or TRBD2 (7 bases each). This CDR3 spans 16 amino acids. Trimming removed 1 base from V and 1 base from J, with 14 bases in between. Germline CDR1 reads DFQATT; CDR2 reads SNEGSKA (reference sequence). DNA for the CDR3: TGCAGTGCTAGAGCCCAGGGGGGGGGTTCCTACAATGAGCAGTTCTTC. This sequence encodes CSARAQGGGSYNEQFF.

This clonotype was found many times. Since it is a stray read in a library aimed at alpha chains, this beta chain has a size that is not meaningful. V usage is TRBV7-2 and J usage is TRBJ2-5, with D uncertain. The length of the CDR3 is 13 residues. Germline values: CDR1 SGHTA, CDR2 FQGNSA. Trimming shortened V by 3 bases and J by 1 base, and 6 bases separated the two germline ends. This chain's CDR3 is CASSFSTQETQYF. DNA for the CDR3: TGTGCCAGCAGCTTTAGCACCCAAGAGACCCAGTACTTC.

This clonotype appeared a single time. A single base separates this from a much larger clone, so it may be a read error. Being off target in a library aimed at alpha chains, this beta chain has a size of little meaning. The CDR3 DNA reads TGCGGTGCGGGTAGAGGTACTGAAGCTTTCTTT. Translated: CGAGRGTEAFF. V gene TRBV20-1 combines with J gene TRBJ1-1; unclear D gene. The length of the CDR3 is 11 residues. Germline values: CDR1 DFQATT, CDR2 SNEGSKA (reference sequence).

This clonotype was detected a few times. In a library made to pick up alpha chains, this beta chain is a stray read with a size that means little. For the CDR3, the DNA is TGCAGTGCTGGACGGGGGGGCCCGAACTATGGCTACACCTTC. This encodes CSAGRGGPNYGYTF. The J gene is TRBJ1-2, the V gene TRBV20-1; D is perhaps TRBD1 (6 bases). The CDR3 has 14 amino acids. The germline CDR1 and CDR2 sequences are DFQATT and SNEGSKA (reference sequence). V lost 5 bases to trimming and J lost 2 bases, with 15 bases between them.

This clonotype has a count of ten or more. This beta chain was picked up by a library intended for alpha chains and is off target, so its count carries little meaning. This chain connects TRBV5-1 to TRBJ2-4, with D maybe TRBD2 (6 bases). The CDR3 contains 14 residues. CDR1 and CDR2 from the germline V gene are SGHRS and YFSETQ. Trimming took off 4 bases at V and 8 bases at J, with 16 bases between the two ends. Here the CDR3 DNA reads TGCGCCAGCAGCGCAGGAGGGCAGCAGGACATTCAGTACTTC. Its translation is CASSAGGQQDIQYF.

This clonotype has a count of ten or more. This beta chain represents an off-target read in a library built for alpha chains; its size is of limited meaning. V is TRBV3-1 and J is TRBJ2-5; 8 nucleotides agree with TRBD1. The CDR3 runs to 16 residues. CDR1 is LGHDT, CDR2 YNNKEL, per germline (reference sequence). The V and J ends lost 2 bases and 4 bases, in that order; junction bases with no gene match: 9. In DNA, the CDR3 is TGTGCCAGCAGCCAAACCGCAGGGGGCTTGGGAGAGACCCAGTACTTC. It codes for CASSQTAGGLGETQYF.

This clonotype appeared many times. Since the library was made to target alpha chains, this beta chain is a stray read and its abundance is not meaningful. This chain links TRBV2 with TRBJ1-2, with 7 bases fitting TRBD1. V lost 4 bases and J lost 3; bases outside the gene matches: 5. From germline, CDR1 is SNHLY and CDR2 FYNNEI. This CDR3 is 14 amino acids long. The CDR3, as DNA: TGTGCCAGCAGTGGACAGGGAATAGACTATGGCTACACCTTC. It translates to CASSGQGIDYGYTF. Drawing the rest from reference TRBV2 and TRBJ1-2, the complete variable domain is EPEVTQTPSHQVTQMGQEVILRCVPISNHLYFYWYRQILGQKVEFLVSFYNNEISEKSEIFDDQFSVERPDGSNFTLKIRSTKLEDSAMYFCASSGQGIDYGYTFGSGTRLTVV.

This clonotype was seen a few times. Since the library was made to target alpha chains, this beta chain is a stray read and its abundance is not meaningful. The chain joins TRBV20-1 to TRBJ2-3; D is possibly TRBD1 (6 bases). The CDR3 is 17 amino acids. V shed 0 bases and J shed 1 base, with 17 bases lying between them. CDR1 is DFQATT, CDR2 SNEGSKA, per germline (reference sequence). DNA for the CDR3: TGCAGTGCTAGAGATCGGATGACAGGTTCCCGCACAGATACGCAGTATTTT. Translated: CSARDRMTGSRTDTQYF.

In its sample, this clonotype was seen many times. This beta chain is off target for a library built for alpha chains, so its abundance means little. This chain links TRBV19 with TRBJ2-1; maybe TRBD2 (6 bases). V was clipped by 3 bases and J by 6 bases, with 27 bases between them. This CDR3 has 19 residues. Germline V lookup: CDR1 LNHDA, CDR2 SQIVND (reference sequence). The CDR3 DNA follows: TGTGCCAGTAGTATCGGGGGATGGGGCACTCAGACAAGAAGCAATGAGCAGTTCTTC. Protein: CASSIGGWGTQTRSNEQFF.

There are many counts of this clonotype. The library was built for alpha chains, so this beta chain is an off-target read and its size means little. The chain recombines TRBV7-6 with TRBJ2-4; no clear D. The CDR3 has 15 residues. From germline, CDR1 is SGHVS and CDR2 FNYEAQ. Trimming took off 5 bases at V and 1 base at J, with 12 bases between the two ends. The CDR3 here is CASSPSRVAKNIQYF. The DNA of the CDR3 is TGTGCCAGCAGCCCCAGTAGGGTGGCCAAAAACATTCAGTACTTC. Together with reference TRBV7-6 and TRBJ2-4, the CDR3 gives the full variable domain: GAGVSQSPRYKVTKRGQDVALRCDPISGHVSLYWYRQALGQGPEFLTYFNYEAQQDKSGLPNDRFSAERPEGSISTLTIQRTEQRDSAMYRCASSPSRVAKNIQYFGAGTRLSVL.

There are many counts of this clonotype. This beta chain represents an off-target read in a library built for alpha chains; its size is of limited meaning. The rearrangement joins TRBV9 to TRBJ1-1; a possible D gene is TRBD1 (6 bases). Trimming removed 0 bases at V and 2 bases at J, with 17 bases between. CDR1 is SGDLS, CDR2 YYNGEE, per germline. CDR3 length: 17 amino acids. The DNA of the CDR3 is TGTGCCAGCAGCGTAGGGACGACAGGTTCTCTTAACACTGAAGCTTTCTTT. This encodes CASSVGTTGSLNTEAFF.